This T cell receptor (beta chain) was captured in a study of cytomegalovirus exposure and HLA in healthy donors (dated by TCRdb to about 2017). About the full investigation: In an earlier analysis of 587 of the donors, less than 350 Gb of sequence data and some 120 million unique TCR beta sequences from about 179 million T cells were reported. Around 320 gigabases of sequencing data and around 87 million unique TCR sequences were included in an early release covering under 650 HLA-typed donors. A handful of DR-DQ haplotypes were handled as single units for association and clustering because linkage in the cohort was strong. Every discovery cohort repertoire had been produced on one sequencing platform. The study was designed to test whether signatures of past pathogen exposure could be identified by cataloging public T cell receptors. Typing coverage varied by locus: roughly 620-640 donors for A, B, C, DRB1 and DQB1; about 520 for DQA1; more than 600 for DPA1; 450 to 480 for DPB1. Across 300 to 500 genotyped donors of the cohort, an average of about 250,000 unique TCR beta nucleotide sequences per donor were sequenced, and roughly a sixth of those sequences were non-productive. A later genetic analysis used genome-wide SNP genotypes for about 60% of the roughly 700 donors, treating that subset as a discovery cohort. High-throughput TCR immunosequencing, statistical association of individual TCRs with disease status, and machine learning were combined to predict cytomegalovirus infection status. Rather than using new phenotypic data, the later analysis identified candidate immune exposures from TCR beta sequences and from how often those sequences occurred across donors. The T cell repertoires of under 750 subjects were profiled by immunosequencing and related to cytomegalovirus serostatus. To study patterns of TCR occurrence, a later analysis re-analyzed previously published TCR beta repertoires from hundreds of donors and added high-resolution HLA genotyping. HLA typing covered class I and class II loci at four-digit resolution. In addition to the first cohort of 650 to 750 subjects, a separate validation cohort of 120 different subjects was used. An earlier analysis of fewer than 750 of the donors used high-throughput TCR beta sequencing to judge whether each TCR beta V gene segment behaved as functional or pseudogenic. Of the 398 genotyped donors, 81% were placed in the genetic ancestry cluster associated with self-reported Caucasian donors. Donor age, sex, ethnicity and CMV serostatus were compiled alongside the repertoire data.

The germline V gene specifies SGDLS as CDR1 and YYNGEE as CDR2. Ends trimmed: V by 4 bases, J by 0 bases; bases unmatched to a gene: 9. Its CDR3 holds 19 amino acids, cysteine through phenylalanine. Solely the CDR3 DNA is kept, with 57 bases framed from the first base. The cohort was made up of roughly 670 healthy bone marrow donors. All cohort members were sampled while nominally healthy, although unrecorded immune exposures were likely present. The donor tested CMV seropositive and was one of the 289 seropositive cohort members. A peripheral blood sample was provided by each donor, and peripheral blood mononuclear cells were used for TCR beta sequencing. Genomic DNA extraction from the blood cell samples was performed with the Qiagen DNeasy Blood Extraction Kit. Concerning this clone itself: Its recognized antigen is unknown. Base-call qualities are not available, and no considerably larger clone is one nucleotide away.

Receptor amplification or capture employed the immunoSEQ multiplex PCR assay. A mixture of 60 forward primers for TCR Vbeta segments and 13 reverse primers for TCR Jbeta segments was used in the multiplex PCR. Amplification of the CDR3 region of rearranged TCR beta genes was performed with a multiplex PCR assay on genomic DNA. The Illumina HiSeq System was used to sequence the amplified TCR beta libraries as 87-base-pair reads. Under the source paper's analysis protocol: In a later analysis, tens of millions of unique TCR beta chains were counted across the 650 to 700 repertoires, and roughly 9.9 million of these chains were shared by at least two donors. Raw reads were error-corrected and collapsed into unique sequences with a nearest-neighbor algorithm that merged closely related sequences to remove PCR and sequencing errors. To assign V, D and J gene segments, CDR3 sequences were aligned to IMGT reference sequences. Each retained sequence needed at least a six-nucleotide match to both a V gene segment and a J gene segment. A rearrangement counted as productive if the CDR3 had no stop codons and remained in frame with V and J, and every other rearrangement counted as non-productive. CDR3 was defined by IMGT convention, running from the second conserved V-encoded cysteine to the conserved J-encoded phenylalanine. Sequences without an unambiguous match to a single V gene segment were excluded from the earlier analysis of 450 to 750 of the donors. An earlier analysis of 450 to 650 of the donors called V segments functional above 56.7% productive rearrangements and segregating when the between-donor standard deviation exceeded 5%. A statistical classification framework was built for diagnosing cytomegalovirus status from the catalog of TCR beta chain sequences. A later analysis assigned V and J genes by comparing TCR nucleotide sequences with IMGT/GENE-DB human TR gene sequences. The TCRdist pipeline was used in a later analysis to assign CDR3 sequences and most-parsimonious VDJ recombination scenarios. A later analysis defined each TCR beta chain by its CDR3 amino acid sequence plus V-gene family, and excluded reads lacking a unique V-gene family. To address suspected cross-contamination and a sequencing artifact, a later analysis removed over 500 highly shared, low-generation-probability nucleotide sequences. A later analysis calculated a clonal expansion index for each public chain from normalized within-repertoire ranks of inferred template counts. In a later analysis, generation probabilities were computed using a VDJ recombination model fitted to out-of-frame rearrangements, and the results were checked against IGoR. Hypergeometric tests were used in a later analysis to score TCR-TCR, TCR-HLA and TCR-CMV co-occurrence, with a repertoire-size bias correction applied to the TCR pairs. To estimate false discovery rates, a later analysis permuted the HLA or CMV assignments 20 times. In a later analysis, co-occurring TCRs were grouped using DBSCAN, with TCRdist sequence similarity added in when clustering inside HLA-allele-positive subsets. Co-occurrence clustering excluded repertoires with fewer than 30,000 or more than 120,000 public chains, plus five with anomalous nucleotide sharing. In TCRdb, the immuneACCESS table is reduced to in-frame sequences with V and J assigned. These tables do not hold every clone; where another copy was compared, an unresolved V gene accounts for under half, and the others remain unexplained. Clone size and the V and J calls come from that table; the DNA yielded D and trimming. The sample yields 80,000 to 95,000 clones; roughly 70% were counted once. Clones ranked in the top ten supply around 15% of the sample.

Study-level results and caveats: According to a later analysis, parvovirus B19, influenza, CMV and Epstein-Barr virus appeared linked to several top co-occurrence clusters. In both the original and validation cohorts, the classifier was reported to diagnose cytomegalovirus status with high specificity and sensitivity. Compared with equally common non-associated chains, HLA-associated TCR beta chains in a later analysis were more clonally expanded and had lower generation probabilities. Strong co-occurrence of HLA alleles, especially DR and DQ, made assigning TCR associations to individual alleles difficult. In vitro tests confirmed that a few of the cytomegalovirus-associated TCR beta chains recognize cytomegalovirus antigens. Broadly in line with IMGT annotations, most TCR beta V segments showed up in productive rearrangements about 87% or about 30% of the time in an earlier analysis of several hundred of the donors. Because HLA typing was unavailable for some donors at each locus, only the typed subset was used in association tests. Because the 87-base-pair reads could not distinguish some IMGT-functional V segments, including TRBV6-2 and TRBV6-3, those segments were excluded. A later analysis found that TCR association rates varied across HLA loci, with DRB1 alleles showing the most associated TCRs and HLA-C alleles the fewest. Presence/absence analyses assumed roughly uniform sequencing depth across donors, an assumption that may not hold. Linkage disequilibrium might explain the correlated functional status among segregating V segments, but an unknown experimental factor could not be excluded. The study gave a list of more than 150 TCR beta chains associated with cytomegalovirus. A later analysis found that most CMV-associated TCR beta chains appeared HLA-restricted, with HLA associations seemingly driven largely by CMV exposure. According to the authors, the approach could potentially be generalized to other disease states and immunological phenotypes. The only immune exposure information available for the cohort was CMV serostatus. V-gene and J-gene trimming of TCR beta chains was associated with a missense DCLRE1C variant in a later genetic analysis, and the association was replicated in an independent cohort. Only TCR beta chains were sequenced in this cohort, and the absence of alpha or paired-chain data limited detectable features. A later genetic analysis reported fewer N-insertions in productive TCRs among donors in an Asian-associated ancestry cluster than the roughly 620-donor mean. A further reported finding was that TCR beta sequences accurately predicted the HLA-A and HLA-B alleles for most subjects in the first cohort. While some public TCRs were present in many individuals, most TCR sequences turned up only very rarely across donors. Specific HLA alleles were associated with about 17,000 TCR beta sequences at a false discovery rate of 0.05 in a later analysis. The earlier analysis of 587 of the donors excluded some 16 rarely observed V segments, including chromosome 9 orphons, because counts were too low. The sequencing pipeline was judged likely to have produced a cluster of highly shared sequence variants as a technical artifact.

The TCR originated in a woman aged 45-59 years in good health and CMV-seropositive. The sequence joins TRBV9 to TRBJ2-1; 14 bases in the junction line up with TRBD2. Sequencing was carried out using PBMCs. The encoded CDR3 is CASSLTAGTSGSSYNEQFF. The bases are TGTGCCAGCAGCCTCACTGCTGGGACTAGCGGGAGCTCCTACAATGAGCAGTTCTTC.